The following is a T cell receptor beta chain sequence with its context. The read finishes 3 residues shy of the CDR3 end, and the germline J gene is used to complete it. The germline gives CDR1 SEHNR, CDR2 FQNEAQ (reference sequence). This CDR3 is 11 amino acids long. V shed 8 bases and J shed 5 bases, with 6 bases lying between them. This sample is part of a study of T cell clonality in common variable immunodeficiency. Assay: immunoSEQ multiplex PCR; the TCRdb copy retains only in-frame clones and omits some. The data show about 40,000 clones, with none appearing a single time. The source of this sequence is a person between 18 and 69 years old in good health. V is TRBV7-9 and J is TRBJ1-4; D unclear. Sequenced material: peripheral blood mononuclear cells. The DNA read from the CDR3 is TGTGCCAGCCAGGAGAATGAAAAA. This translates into CASQENEK. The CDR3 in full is CASQENEKLFF.